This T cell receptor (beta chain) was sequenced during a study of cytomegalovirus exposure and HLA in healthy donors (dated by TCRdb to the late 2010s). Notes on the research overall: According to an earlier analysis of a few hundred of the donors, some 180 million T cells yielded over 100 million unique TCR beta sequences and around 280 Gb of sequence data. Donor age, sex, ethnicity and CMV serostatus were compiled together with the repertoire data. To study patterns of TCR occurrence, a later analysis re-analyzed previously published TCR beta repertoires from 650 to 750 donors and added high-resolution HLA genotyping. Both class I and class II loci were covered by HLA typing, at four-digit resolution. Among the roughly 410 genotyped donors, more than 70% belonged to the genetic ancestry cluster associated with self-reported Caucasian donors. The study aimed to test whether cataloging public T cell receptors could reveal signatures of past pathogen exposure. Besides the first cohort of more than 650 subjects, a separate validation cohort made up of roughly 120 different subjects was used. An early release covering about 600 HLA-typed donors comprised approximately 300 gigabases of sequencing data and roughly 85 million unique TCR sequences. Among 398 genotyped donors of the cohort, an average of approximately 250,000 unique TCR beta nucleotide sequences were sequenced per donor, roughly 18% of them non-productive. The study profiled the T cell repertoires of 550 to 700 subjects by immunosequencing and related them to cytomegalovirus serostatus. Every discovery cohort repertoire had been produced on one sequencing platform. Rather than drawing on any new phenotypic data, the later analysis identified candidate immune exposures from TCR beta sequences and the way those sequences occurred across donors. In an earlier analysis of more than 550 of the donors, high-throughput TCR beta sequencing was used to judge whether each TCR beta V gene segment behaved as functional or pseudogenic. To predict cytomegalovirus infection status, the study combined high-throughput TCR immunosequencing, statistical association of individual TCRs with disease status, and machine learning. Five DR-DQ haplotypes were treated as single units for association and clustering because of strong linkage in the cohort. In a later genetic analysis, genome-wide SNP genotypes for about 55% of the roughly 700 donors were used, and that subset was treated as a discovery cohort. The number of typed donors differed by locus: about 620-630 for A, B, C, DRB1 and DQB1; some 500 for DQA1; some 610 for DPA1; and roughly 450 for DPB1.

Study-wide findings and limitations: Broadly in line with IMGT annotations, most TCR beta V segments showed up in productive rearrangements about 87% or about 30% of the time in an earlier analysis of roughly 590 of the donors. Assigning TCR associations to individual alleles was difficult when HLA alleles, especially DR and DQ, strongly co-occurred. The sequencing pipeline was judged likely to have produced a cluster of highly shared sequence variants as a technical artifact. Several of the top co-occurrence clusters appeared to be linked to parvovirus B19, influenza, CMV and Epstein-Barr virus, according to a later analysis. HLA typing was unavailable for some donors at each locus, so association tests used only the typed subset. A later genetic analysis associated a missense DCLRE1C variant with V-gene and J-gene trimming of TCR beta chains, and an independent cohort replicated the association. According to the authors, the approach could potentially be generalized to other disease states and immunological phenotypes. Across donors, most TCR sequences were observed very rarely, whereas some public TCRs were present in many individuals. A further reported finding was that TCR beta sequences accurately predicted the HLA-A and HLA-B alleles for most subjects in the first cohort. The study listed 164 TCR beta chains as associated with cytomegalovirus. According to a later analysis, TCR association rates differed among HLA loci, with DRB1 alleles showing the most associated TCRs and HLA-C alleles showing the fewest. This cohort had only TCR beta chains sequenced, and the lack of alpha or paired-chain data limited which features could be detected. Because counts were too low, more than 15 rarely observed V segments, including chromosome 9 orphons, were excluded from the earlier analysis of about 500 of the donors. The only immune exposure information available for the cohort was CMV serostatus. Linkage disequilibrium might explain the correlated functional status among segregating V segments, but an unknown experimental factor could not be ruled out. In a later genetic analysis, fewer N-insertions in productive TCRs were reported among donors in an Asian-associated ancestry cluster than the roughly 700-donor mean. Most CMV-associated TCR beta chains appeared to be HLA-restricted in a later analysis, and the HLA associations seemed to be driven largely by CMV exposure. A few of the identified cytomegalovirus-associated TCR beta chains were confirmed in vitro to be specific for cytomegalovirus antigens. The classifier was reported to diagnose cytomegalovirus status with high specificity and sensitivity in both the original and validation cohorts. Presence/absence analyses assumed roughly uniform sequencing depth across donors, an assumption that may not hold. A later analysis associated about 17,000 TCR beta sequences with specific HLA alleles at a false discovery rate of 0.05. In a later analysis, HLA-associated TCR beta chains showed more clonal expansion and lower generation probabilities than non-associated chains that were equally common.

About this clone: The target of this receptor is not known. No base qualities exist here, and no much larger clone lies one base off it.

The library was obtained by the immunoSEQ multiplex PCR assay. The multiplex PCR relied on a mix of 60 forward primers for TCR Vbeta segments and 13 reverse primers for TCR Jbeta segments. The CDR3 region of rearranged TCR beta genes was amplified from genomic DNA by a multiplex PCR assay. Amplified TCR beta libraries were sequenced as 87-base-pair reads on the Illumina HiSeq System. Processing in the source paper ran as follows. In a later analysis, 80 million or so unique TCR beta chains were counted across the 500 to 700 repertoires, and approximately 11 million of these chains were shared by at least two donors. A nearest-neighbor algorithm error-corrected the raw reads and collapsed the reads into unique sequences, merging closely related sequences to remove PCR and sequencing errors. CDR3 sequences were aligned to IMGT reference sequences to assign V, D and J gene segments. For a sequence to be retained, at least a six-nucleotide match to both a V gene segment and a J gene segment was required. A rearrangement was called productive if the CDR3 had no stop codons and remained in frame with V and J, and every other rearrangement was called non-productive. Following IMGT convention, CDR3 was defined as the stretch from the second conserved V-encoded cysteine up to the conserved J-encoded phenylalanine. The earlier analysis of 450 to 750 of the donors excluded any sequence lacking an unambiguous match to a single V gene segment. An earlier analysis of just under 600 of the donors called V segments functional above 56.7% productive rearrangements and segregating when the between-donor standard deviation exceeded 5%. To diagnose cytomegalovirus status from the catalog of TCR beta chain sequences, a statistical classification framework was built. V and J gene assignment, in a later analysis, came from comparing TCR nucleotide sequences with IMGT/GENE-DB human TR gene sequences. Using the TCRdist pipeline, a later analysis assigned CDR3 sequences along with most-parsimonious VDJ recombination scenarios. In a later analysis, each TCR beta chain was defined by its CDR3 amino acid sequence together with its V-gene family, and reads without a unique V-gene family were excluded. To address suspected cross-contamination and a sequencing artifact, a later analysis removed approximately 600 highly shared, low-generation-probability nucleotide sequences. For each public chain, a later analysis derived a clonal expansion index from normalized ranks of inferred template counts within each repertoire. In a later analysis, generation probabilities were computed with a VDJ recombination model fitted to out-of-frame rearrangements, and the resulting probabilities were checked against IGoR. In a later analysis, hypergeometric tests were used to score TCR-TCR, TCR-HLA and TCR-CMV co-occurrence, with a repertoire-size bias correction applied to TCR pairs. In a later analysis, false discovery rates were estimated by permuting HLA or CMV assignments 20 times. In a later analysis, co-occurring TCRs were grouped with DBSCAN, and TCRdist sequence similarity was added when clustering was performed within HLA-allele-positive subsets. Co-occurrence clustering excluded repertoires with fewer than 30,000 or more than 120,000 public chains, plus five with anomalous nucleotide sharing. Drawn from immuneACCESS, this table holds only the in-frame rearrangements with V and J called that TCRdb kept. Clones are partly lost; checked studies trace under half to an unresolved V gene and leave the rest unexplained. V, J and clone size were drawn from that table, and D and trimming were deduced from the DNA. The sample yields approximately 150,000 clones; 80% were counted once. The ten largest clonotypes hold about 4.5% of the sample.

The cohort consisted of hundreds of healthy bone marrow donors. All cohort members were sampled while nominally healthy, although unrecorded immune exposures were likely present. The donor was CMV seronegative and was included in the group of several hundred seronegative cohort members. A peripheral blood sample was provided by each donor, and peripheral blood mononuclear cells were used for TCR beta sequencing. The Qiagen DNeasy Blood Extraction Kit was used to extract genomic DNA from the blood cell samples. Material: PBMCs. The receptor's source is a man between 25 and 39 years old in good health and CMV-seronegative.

In nucleotides, the sequence is TGTGCCAGCAGCTTAGGGGGGGGGATCTACGAGCAGTACTTC. This is translated as CASSLGGGIYEQYF. The chain uses TRBV13 and TRBJ2-7; TRBD2 lines up with 7 middle nucleotides. The CDR3 holds 14 amino acids from the cysteine to the phenylalanine. Only the CDR3 portion is preserved as DNA: 42 bases, with reading frame beginning at the first base. V loses 0 bases at its end and J loses 3 bases; junction bases beyond the gene matches: 2. CDR1 PRHDT and CDR2 FYEKMQ were looked up in the germline V gene (reference sequence).